The T cell receptor beta chain under discussion was sequenced for a study of cytomegalovirus exposure and HLA in healthy donors. Study-level points and caveats: Analysis performed later showed TCR beta chains linked to HLA being more clonally expanded than equally common others. Associated with cytomegalovirus, according to the listing, were fewer than 200 TCR beta chains. Later on, a genetic analysis was performed. It linked a missense variant in DCLRE1C with V- and J-gene trimming of TCR beta.

PCR involved 60 Vbeta and 13 Jbeta primers. The method was immunoSEQ multiplex PCR; TCRdb's version includes in-frame clones alone and lacks a portion of them. The table records 170,000 or so clones, roughly four fifths of them present only once. Trimming left V 0 bases short and J 0 bases short, with 6 bases between. From germline, CDR1 is SGDLS and CDR2 YYNGEE. The CDR3 has 15 amino acids. A note on this clone: Its antigen is unknown.

This clonotype was obtained from a man aged 45-65 years in good health and CMV-seronegative. Source material: PBMCs. The rearrangement uses TRBV9 and TRBJ2-2, with D uncertain. The CDR3: CASSVDGPNTGELFF. The CDR3 DNA is TGTGCCAGCAGCGTAGATGGGCCGAACACCGGGGAGCTGTTTTTT.